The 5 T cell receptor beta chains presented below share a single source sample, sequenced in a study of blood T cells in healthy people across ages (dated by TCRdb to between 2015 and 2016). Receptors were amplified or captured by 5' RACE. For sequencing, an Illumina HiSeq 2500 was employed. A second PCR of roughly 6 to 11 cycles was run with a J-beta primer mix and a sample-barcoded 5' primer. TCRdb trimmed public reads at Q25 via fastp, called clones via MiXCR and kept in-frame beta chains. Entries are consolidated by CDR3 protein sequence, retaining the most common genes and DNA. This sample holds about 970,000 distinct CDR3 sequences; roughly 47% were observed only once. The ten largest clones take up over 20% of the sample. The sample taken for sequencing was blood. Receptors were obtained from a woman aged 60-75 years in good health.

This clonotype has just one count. CDR3: CASSYSKLGTETQYF. The CDR3 region has the DNA TGTGCCAGCAGTTACTCGAAGCTTGGGACAGAGACCCAGTACTTC. The V call is TRBV6-5, the J call TRBJ2-5; the D call may be TRBD1 or TRBD2 (5 bases each). The CDR3 runs 15 residues. CDR1 and CDR2 from the germline V gene are MNHEY and SVGAGI. V shed 0 bases and J shed 4 bases, with 12 bases lying between them.

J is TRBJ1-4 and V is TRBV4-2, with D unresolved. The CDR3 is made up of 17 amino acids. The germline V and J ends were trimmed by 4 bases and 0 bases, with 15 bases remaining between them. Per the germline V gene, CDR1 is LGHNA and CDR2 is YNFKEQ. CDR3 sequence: CASSLEESTATNEKLFF. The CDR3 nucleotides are TGTGCCAGCAGCCTTGAGGAGAGCACTGCAACTAATGAAAAACTGTTTTTT.

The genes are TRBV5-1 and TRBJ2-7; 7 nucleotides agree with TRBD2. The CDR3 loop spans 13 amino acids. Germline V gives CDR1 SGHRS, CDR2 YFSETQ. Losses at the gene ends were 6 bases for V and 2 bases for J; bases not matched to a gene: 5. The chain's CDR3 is CASTLAEPYEQYF. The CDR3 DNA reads TGCGCCAGCACCCTAGCGGAACCCTACGAGCAGTACTTC.

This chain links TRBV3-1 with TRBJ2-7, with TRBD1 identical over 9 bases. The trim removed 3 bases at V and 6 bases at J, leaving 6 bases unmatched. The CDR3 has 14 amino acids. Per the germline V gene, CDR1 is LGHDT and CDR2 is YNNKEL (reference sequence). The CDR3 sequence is CASSHRDREAEQYF. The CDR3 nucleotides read TGTGCCAGCAGCCATAGGGACAGGGAGGCCGAGCAGTACTTC.

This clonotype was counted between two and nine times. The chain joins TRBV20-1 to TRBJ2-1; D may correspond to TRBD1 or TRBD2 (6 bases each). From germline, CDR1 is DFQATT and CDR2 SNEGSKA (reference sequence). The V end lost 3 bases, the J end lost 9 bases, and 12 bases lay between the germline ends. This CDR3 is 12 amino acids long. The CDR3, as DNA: TGCAGTGCTAGGACCAGGGGAGGTGAGCAGTTCTTC. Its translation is CSARTRGGEQFF.